The text below deals with one TCR beta chain. V was clipped by 2 bases and J by 4 bases, with 8 bases between them. This CDR3 region has 13 residues. CDR1 is SGHTA and CDR2 is FQGTGA in the germline V gene. The data belong to a study of control samples from healthy donors and cancer patients. Clones were read by immunoSEQ multiplex PCR, and TCRdb kept only the in-frame ones, dropping some. Of 150,000 to 200,000 clones listed, roughly nine tenths are singletons. This sequence joins TRBV7-3 and TRBJ2-5, with D tentatively TRBD1 (5 bases). Sequenced sample: blood. This TCR was recovered from a woman aged 30 to 39 in good health. CDR3 sequence: CASSLLGAETQYF. CDR3 coding DNA: TGTGCCAGCAGCTTACTAGGGGCAGAGACCCAGTACTTC.